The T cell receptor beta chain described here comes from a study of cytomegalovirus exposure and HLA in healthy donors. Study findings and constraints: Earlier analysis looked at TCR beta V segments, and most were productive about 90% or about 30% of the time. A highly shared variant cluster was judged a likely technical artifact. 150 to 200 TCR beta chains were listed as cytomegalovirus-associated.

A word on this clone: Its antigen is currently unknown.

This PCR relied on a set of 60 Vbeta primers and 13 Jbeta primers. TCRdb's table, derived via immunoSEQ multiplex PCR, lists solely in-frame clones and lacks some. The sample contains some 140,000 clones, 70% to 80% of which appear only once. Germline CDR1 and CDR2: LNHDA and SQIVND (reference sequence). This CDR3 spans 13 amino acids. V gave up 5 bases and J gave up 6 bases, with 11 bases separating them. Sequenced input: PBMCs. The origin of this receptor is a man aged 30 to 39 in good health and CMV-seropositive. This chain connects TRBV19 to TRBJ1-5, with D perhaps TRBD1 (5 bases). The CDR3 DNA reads TGTGCCAGTAGTCAGGGTACTATTCAGCCCCAGCATTTT. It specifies CASSQGTIQPQHF. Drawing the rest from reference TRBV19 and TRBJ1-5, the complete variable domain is DGGITQSPKYLFRKEGQNVTLSCEQNLNHDAMYWYRQDPGQGLRLIYYSQIVNDFQKGDIAEGYSVSREKKESFPLTVTSAQKNPTAFYLCASSQGTIQPQHFGDGTRLSIL.